Below are 2 T cell receptor beta chains sequenced from a single sample in a study of T cell clonality in common variable immunodeficiency. Repertoires were generated with immunoSEQ multiplex PCR, while TCRdb's copy carries only in-frame clones and drops some. The counts give about 44,000 clones, none of them seen only once; 8.5% to 12% is held by the top ten. Specimen: peripheral blood mononuclear cells. Source of these receptors: a person aged 18 to 70 in good health.

This clone was counted ten times or more. The read ends 3 residues early relative to the CDR3; the germline J gene fills the gap. This chain uses TRBV20-1 with TRBJ1-2; a weak D match, TRBD1 (5 bases). Germline V gene sequence: CDR1 DFQATT, CDR2 SNEGSKA (reference sequence). The CDR3 runs to 14 residues. Partial CDR3 DNA: TGCAGTGCTCCTACCGGGACTTTTGGGGGAGGC. It is translated as CSAPTGTFGGG. The whole CDR3 is CSAPTGTFGGGYTF.

This clone was counted at least ten times. The DNA ends 3 residues before the CDR3 does, and the rest of the CDR3 is filled in from the germline J gene. The V gene is TRBV20-1, the J gene TRBJ1-1, with a possible D match to TRBD1 (5 bases). V lost 5 bases to trimming and J lost 0 bases, with 13 bases between them. CDR3 length: 14 amino acids. Germline V CDR1 and CDR2: DFQATT, SNEGSKA (reference sequence). CDR3 residues: CSAPRGGMNTEAFF. The covered CDR3 bases are TGCAGTGCTCCTCGGGGGGGGATGAACACTGAA.